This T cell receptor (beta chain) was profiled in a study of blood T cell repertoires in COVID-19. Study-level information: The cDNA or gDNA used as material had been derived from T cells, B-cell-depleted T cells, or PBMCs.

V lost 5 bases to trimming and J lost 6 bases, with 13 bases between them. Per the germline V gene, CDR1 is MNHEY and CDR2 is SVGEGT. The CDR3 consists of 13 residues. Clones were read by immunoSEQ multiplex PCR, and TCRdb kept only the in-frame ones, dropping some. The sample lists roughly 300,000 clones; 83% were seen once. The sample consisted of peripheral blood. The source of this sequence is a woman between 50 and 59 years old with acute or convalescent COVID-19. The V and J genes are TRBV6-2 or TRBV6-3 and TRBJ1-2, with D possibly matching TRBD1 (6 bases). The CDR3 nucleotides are TGTGCCAGCAGTGCCCACAGGGTAGATGGCTACACCTTC. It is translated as CASSAHRVDGYTF.